This T cell receptor (beta chain) was found in a study of blood T cell repertoires in COVID-19. On the study more broadly: Collection of acute and convalescent COVID-19 samples took place in the United States, Italy and Spain.

CDR1 and CDR2 from the germline V gene are KGHDR and SFDVKD. This CDR3 has 17 residues. The V gene lost 0 bases and the J gene lost 3 bases, with 13 bases spanning the gap. Original handling: Reference gene primer amplification yielded estimated nucleated cell counts. Method: immunoSEQ multiplex PCR; TCRdb's copy keeps in-frame clones and lacks some. The D gene and trimming were derived from the DNA, and the V and J assignments and clone size from that table. The repertoire has approximately 60,000 clones, roughly 80% of them found once; the top ten carry 3% to 3.5%. The chain combines TRBV24-1 with TRBJ2-2, with D unclear. The TCR comes from a man in his sixties with acute or convalescent COVID-19. Material: peripheral blood. The CDR3, as DNA: TGTGCCACCAGTGATTTGTACAGCTCAACAGACACCGGGGAGCTGTTTTTT. It encodes CATSDLYSSTDTGELFF.